The entry that follows covers one T cell receptor beta chain sequence. This record comes from a study of cytomegalovirus exposure and HLA in healthy donors. Data came from immunoSEQ multiplex PCR; TCRdb stores just in-frame clones and leaves some out. The sample carries about 170,000 clones, roughly 96% recorded once. This CDR3 spans 14 amino acids. V was pared by 6 bases and J by 4 bases, with 1 base of the junction left unmatched. The germline V gene has CDR1 SNHLY and CDR2 FYNNEI. Sequencing was carried out using PBMCs. This receptor was obtained from a young woman in good health and CMV-seronegative. The chain recombines TRBV2 with TRBJ1-6; 9 nucleotides align to TRBD1. CDR3 nucleotides: TGTGCCAGCAGGGGACAGGGTTATAATTCACCCCTCCACTTT. It codes for CASRGQGYNSPLHF.